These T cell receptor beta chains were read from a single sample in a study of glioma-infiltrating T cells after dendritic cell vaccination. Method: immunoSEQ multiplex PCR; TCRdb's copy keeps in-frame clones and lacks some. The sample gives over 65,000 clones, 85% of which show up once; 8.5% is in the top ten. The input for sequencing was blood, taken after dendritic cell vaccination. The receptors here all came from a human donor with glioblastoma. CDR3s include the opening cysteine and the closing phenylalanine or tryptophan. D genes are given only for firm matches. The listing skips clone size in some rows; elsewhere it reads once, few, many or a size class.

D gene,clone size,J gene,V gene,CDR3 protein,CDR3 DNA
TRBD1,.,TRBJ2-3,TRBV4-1,CASSQEGVAGTGGQSSTDTQYF,TGCGCCAGCAGCCAAGAGGGGGTGGCCGGGACAGGGGGCCAGTCTAGCACAGATACGCAGTATTTT
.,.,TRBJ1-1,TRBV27,CASSKTGNPPEAFF,TGTGCCAGCAGCAAAACAGGGAACCCTCCGGAAGCTTTCTTT
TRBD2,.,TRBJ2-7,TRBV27,CASSFQREGSEQYF,TGTGCCAGCAGTTTTCAGCGGGAGGGGTCCGAGCAGTACTTC
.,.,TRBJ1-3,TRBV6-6,CASMRGTLAGGNTIYF,TGTGCCAGCATGCGCGGTACTCTTGCAGGGGGAAACACCATATATTTT
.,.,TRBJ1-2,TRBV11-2,CASSLISGQSYGYTF,TGTGCCAGCAGCTTAATCAGCGGACAGTCCTATGGCTACACCTTC
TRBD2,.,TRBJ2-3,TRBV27,CASSLKGTSGGAGMTDTQYF,TGTGCCAGCAGTTTAAAAGGGACTAGCGGGGGGGCCGGGATGACAGATACGCAGTATTTT
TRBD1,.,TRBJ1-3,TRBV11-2,CASSPLGGQFGNTIYF,TGTGCCAGCAGCCCCCTCGGGGGACAGTTTGGAAACACCATATATTTT
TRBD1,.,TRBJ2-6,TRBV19,CASRTGAFSGANVLTF,TGTGCCAGCCGGACAGGGGCCTTCTCTGGGGCCAACGTCCTGACTTTC
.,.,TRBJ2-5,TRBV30,CAWSVQAGRYQETQYF,TGTGCCTGGAGTGTACAGGCAGGTCGGTACCAAGAGACCCAGTACTTC
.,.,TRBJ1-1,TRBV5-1,CASSFDSRPNTEAFF,TGCGCCAGCAGCTTCGACAGTAGACCGAACACTGAAGCTTTCTTT
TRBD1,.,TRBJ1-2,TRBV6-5,CASRVGTAPYGYTF,TGTGCCAGCAGGGTCGGGACAGCCCCCTATGGCTACACCTTC
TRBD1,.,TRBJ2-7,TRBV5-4,CASTPRDSYEQYF,TGTGCCAGCACCCCCCGGGACAGCTACGAGCAGTACTTC
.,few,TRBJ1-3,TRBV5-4,CASSSGVSGNTIYF,TGTGCCAGCAGCTCGGGGGTCTCCGGAAACACCATATATTTT
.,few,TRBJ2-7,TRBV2,CASRQGDEQYF,TGTGCCAGCAGGCAGGGTGACGAGCAGTACTTC
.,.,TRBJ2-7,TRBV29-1,CSVTGLPSYEQYF,TGCAGCGTTACCGGACTGCCGTCCTACGAGCAGTACTTC
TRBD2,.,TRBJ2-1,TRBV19,CASSRKAGAVEQFF,TGTGCCAGTAGTAGAAAGGCGGGAGCAGTTGAGCAGTTCTTC
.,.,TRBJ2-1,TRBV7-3,CASSLTPSIAFAGSYNEQFF,TGTGCCAGCAGCTTAACGCCGTCCATTGCATTTGCGGGCTCCTACAATGAGCAGTTCTTC
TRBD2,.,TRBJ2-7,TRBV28,CASRGTSGTLTPLYEQYF,TGTGCCAGCAGGGGGACTAGCGGGACCCTAACCCCTCTCTACGAGCAGTACTTC
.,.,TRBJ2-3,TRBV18,CASSPPGSGTQYF,TGTGCCAGCTCACCGCCCGGGTCGGGGACGCAGTATTTT
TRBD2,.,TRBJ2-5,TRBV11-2,CASSPWASGNQETQYF,TGTGCCAGCAGCCCTTGGGCTAGCGGGAATCAAGAGACCCAGTACTTC
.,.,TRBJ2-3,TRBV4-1,CASSRGRVADTQYF,TGCGCCAGCAGCCGAGGCCGAGTAGCAGATACGCAGTATTTT
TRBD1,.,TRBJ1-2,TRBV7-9,CASSTQGDLNGYTF,TGTGCCAGCAGCACACAGGGGGACCTAAATGGCTACACCTTC
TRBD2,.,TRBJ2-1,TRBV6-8,CACGTTAYNEQFF,TGTGCCTGCGGGACTACCGCCTACAATGAGCAGTTCTTC
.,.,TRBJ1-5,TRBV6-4,CARTGVVLTSINQPQHF,TGTGCCAGAACCGGGGTTGTTCTGACTTCAATCAATCAGCCCCAGCATTTT
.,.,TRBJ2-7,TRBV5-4,CASRKGGQLSYEQYF,TGTGCCAGCAGAAAGGGGGGACAGTTATCCTACGAGCAGTACTTC
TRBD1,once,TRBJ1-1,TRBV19,CASSIERGQQNTEAFF,TGTGCCAGTAGTATAGAACGGGGACAGCAGAACACTGAAGCTTTCTTT
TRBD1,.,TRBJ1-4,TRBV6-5,CASSYSIQGANEKLFF,TGTGCCAGCAGTTACTCGATTCAGGGGGCAAATGAAAAACTGTTTTTT
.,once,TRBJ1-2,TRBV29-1,CSVLRGRGYTF,TGCAGCGTCCTTCGTGGTCGGGGCTACACCTTC
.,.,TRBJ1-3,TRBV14,CASSPMTGPSSGNTIYF,TGTGCCAGCAGCCCGATGACAGGTCCGAGCTCTGGAAACACCATATATTTT
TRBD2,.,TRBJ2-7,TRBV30,CAWRIGTSGTYEQYF,TGTGCCTGGAGGATTGGGACTAGCGGTACCTACGAGCAGTACTTC
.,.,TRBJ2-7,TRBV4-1,CASSQVLQGTYEQYF,TGCGCCAGCAGCCAAGTCTTACAGGGTACCTACGAGCAGTACTTC
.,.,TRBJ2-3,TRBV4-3,CASSQDRHASDTQYF,TGCGCCAGCAGCCAAGATCGACACGCATCAGATACGCAGTATTTT
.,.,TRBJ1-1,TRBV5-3,CARSLVRRKMNTEAFF,TGTGCCAGAAGCTTGGTTCGGCGGAAGATGAACACTGAAGCTTTCTTT
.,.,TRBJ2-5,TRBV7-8,CASSWGLGSSQETQYF,TGTGCCAGCAGCTGGGGGCTCGGCAGTTCCCAAGAGACCCAGTACTTC
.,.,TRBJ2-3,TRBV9,CASSVVLTDTQYF,TGTGCCAGCAGCGTAGTACTGACAGATACGCAGTATTTT
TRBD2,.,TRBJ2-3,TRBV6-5,CASSRDYDTQYF,TGTGCCAGCAGTCGGGACTACGATACGCAGTATTTT
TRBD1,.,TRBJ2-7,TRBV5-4,CASSLEGAAYEQYF,TGTGCCAGCAGCTTGGAGGGGGCAGCCTACGAGCAGTACTTC
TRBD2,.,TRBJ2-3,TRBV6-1,CASSEASGRPDTQYF,TGTGCCAGCAGTGAAGCTAGCGGGAGGCCAGATACGCAGTATTTT
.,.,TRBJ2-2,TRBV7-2,CASSFAQGSTGELFF,TGTGCCAGCAGCTTCGCACAGGGTTCGACCGGGGAGCTGTTTTTT
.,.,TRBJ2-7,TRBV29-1,CSVERSRGYEQYF,TGCAGCGTTGAGAGGTCAAGGGGTTACGAGCAGTACTTC
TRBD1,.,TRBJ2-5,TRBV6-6,CASSNTGQGSEGTQYF,TGTGCCAGCAGCAACACGGGACAGGGATCAGAAGGGACCCAGTACTTC
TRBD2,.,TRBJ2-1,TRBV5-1,CASRDRTGTSGSEEQFF,TGCGCCAGCAGGGACCGCACTGGGACTAGCGGGAGTGAGGAGCAGTTCTTC
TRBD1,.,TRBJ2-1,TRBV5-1,CASSSLGQGQAQFF,TGCGCCAGCAGCTCCTTAGGACAGGGCCAGGCGCAGTTCTTC
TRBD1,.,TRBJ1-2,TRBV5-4,CASSSRTGGHYGYTF,TGTGCCAGCAGCTCCAGGACAGGGGGTCACTATGGCTACACCTTC
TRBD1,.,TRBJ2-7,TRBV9,CASSVLRQGISYEQYF,TGTGCCAGCAGCGTATTAAGACAGGGGATATCCTACGAGCAGTACTTC
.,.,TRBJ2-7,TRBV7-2,CASSFGTGTYEQYF,TGTGCCAGCAGCTTCGGAACAGGGACCTACGAGCAGTACTTC
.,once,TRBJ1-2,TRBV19,CASTNGEIGYTF,TGTGCCAGTACCAACGGAGAAATTGGCTACACCTTC
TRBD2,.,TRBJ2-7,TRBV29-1,CSVRASGSDYEQYF,TGCAGCGTTAGGGCTAGCGGGAGCGACTACGAGCAGTACTTC
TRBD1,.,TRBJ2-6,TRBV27,CASSLAGGTGAPGANVLTF,TGTGCCAGCAGTTTAGCAGGTGGTACAGGGGCGCCTGGGGCCAACGTCCTGACTTTC
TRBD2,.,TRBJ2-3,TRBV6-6,CASRPGGSTDTQYF,TGTGCCAGCAGACCGGGGGGGTCCACAGATACGCAGTATTTT
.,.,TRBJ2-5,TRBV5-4,CASSFDRIQETQYF,TGTGCCAGCAGCTTTGACAGGATCCAAGAGACCCAGTACTTC
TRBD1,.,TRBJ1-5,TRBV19,CASSIGQGKPQHF,TGTGCCAGTAGTATAGGACAGGGGAAGCCCCAGCATTTT
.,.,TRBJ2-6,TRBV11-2,CASSLMGRSGANVLTF,TGTGCCAGCAGCTTAATGGGCCGCTCTGGGGCCAACGTCCTGACTTTC
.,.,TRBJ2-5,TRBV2,CASSRSLPETQYF,TGTGCCAGCAGTCGGAGCCTGCCGGAGACCCAGTACTTC
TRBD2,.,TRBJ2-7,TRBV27,CASSLKFGGVMSYEQYF,TGTGCCAGCAGTTTAAAGTTCGGGGGGGTGATGAGCTACGAGCAGTACTTC
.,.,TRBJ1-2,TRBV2,CASSSTGYNYGYTF,TGTGCCAGCAGTTCCACAGGGTACAACTATGGCTACACCTTC
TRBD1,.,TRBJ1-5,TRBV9,CASSPTDRAGPQHF,TGTGCCAGCAGCCCCACCGACAGGGCCGGGCCCCAGCATTTT
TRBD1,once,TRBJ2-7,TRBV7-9,CASSSRQGAPLGEQYF,TGTGCCAGCAGCTCCCGACAGGGGGCCCCTTTAGGGGAGCAGTACTTC
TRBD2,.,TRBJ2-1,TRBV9,CASSDGGGNLYNEQFF,TGTGCCAGCAGCGATGGGGGGGGGAATCTGTACAATGAGCAGTTCTTC
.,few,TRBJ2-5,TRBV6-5,CASSYPGQPRAQYF,TGTGCCAGCAGTTACCCGGGACAACCCCGGGCCCAGTACTTC